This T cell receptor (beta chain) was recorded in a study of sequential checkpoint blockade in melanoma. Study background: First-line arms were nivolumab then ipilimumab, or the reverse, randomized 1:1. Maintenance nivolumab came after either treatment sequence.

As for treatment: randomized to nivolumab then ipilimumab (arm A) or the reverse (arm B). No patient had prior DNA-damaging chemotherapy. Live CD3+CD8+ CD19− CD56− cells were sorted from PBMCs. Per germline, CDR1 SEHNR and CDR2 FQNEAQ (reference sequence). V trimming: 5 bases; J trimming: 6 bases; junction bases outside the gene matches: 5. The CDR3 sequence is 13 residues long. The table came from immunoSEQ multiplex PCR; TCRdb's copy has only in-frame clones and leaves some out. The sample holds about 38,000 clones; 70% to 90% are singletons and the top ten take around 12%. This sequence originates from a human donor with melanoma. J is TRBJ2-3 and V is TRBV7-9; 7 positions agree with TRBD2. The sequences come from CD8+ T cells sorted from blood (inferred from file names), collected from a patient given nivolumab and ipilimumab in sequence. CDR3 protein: CASSPGLVDTQYF. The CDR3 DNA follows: TGTGCCAGCAGCCCCGGACTAGTGGATACGCAGTATTTT.